These T cell receptor beta chains were read from a single sample in a study of human T cells and chemical hapten exposure. One entry per CDR3 protein, called by TCRdb with MiXCR from the RACE reads. The table has 150,000 to 200,000 distinct CDR3 sequences, more than 14% seen once; the top ten hold 1.7%. Sequences were derived from whole blood, sampled in connection with sensitization to the hapten diphenylcyclopropenone (DPC). These receptors came from a woman aged 25 to 39 with alopecia areata. Some clones in this sample may be carry-over from other donors' samples. Both conserved end residues are trimmed from each CDR3.

TRBJ2-3 | TRBV7-6 | ASSLGTGGQDTQY
TRBJ1-1 | TRBV11-2 | ASSLVYRGIPTEAF
TRBJ2-7 | TRBV4-3 | ASSQGTGGLYEQY
TRBJ2-5 | TRBV12-3/TRBV12-4 | ASTRQPGTQY
TRBJ1-2 | TRBV28 | ASSMTGLYGYT
TRBJ2-7 | TRBV11-2 | ASRGQGFNEQY
TRBJ2-3 | TRBV6-2/TRBV6-3 | ASSYSAGTTDTQY
TRBJ1-1 | TRBV5-4 | ASSLFSNTEAF
TRBJ1-6 | TRBV6-2/TRBV6-3 | ASRKGQGTGDSPLH
TRBJ2-3 | TRBV14 | ASSQDIGQSDTQY
TRBJ2-5 | TRBV6-5 | ASSPGTGLRTQY
TRBJ2-1 | TRBV12-3/TRBV12-4 | ASSPGVVGQGIYNEQF
TRBJ1-6 | TRBV6-2/TRBV6-3 | ASSPQQGFNSPLH
TRBJ1-2 | TRBV4-3 | ASSQDLTKNYGYT
TRBJ2-2 | TRBV7-6 | ASSLGLTTGELF
TRBJ2-4 | TRBV28 | ASSFRGLAKNIQY
TRBJ1-2 | TRBV6-6 | ASSTGTGGNGYT
TRBJ1-4 | TRBV20-1 | SASRQTTNEKLF
TRBJ2-1 | TRBV20-1 | SARRGDRGYNEQF
TRBJ1-6 | TRBV2 | ASREGGSPLH
TRBJ2-7 | TRBV6-2/TRBV6-3 | ASSYLGQYYEQY
TRBJ1-2 | TRBV11-1 | ASSLGGEIGGYT
TRBJ2-7 | TRBV5-1 | ASSLSGQSYEQY
TRBJ1-3 | TRBV6-2/TRBV6-3 | ASSYASGNTIY
TRBJ1-1 | TRBV3-1 | ASSDGQGRRSSAEAF
TRBJ2-2 | TRBV2 | ASGGGLPGPGELF
TRBJ2-6 | TRBV7-9 | ASSLADRGNGANVLT
TRBJ2-2 | TRBV20-1 | SARNEGRDTGELF
TRBJ2-3 | TRBV7-9 | ASSLAGGLPNTQY
TRBJ1-1 | TRBV9 | ASSVGGGQGQTEAF
TRBJ1-1 | TRBV6-2/TRBV6-3 | ASSYPRDTEAF
TRBJ2-1 | TRBV10-1 | ASSEGIDPAGAPIEQF
TRBJ2-3 | TRBV5-4 | ASSDLSNTQY
TRBJ2-6 | TRBV4-2 | ASSRRGGRDRITSGANVLT
TRBJ1-6 | TRBV25-1 | ASSPGKSPLH
TRBJ2-1 | TRBV3-1 | ASSQEGNRGSF
TRBJ1-5 | TRBV3-1 | ASSQGTASNQPQH
TRBJ1-3 | TRBV5-6 | ASSFPTGGEGNTIY
TRBJ2-7 | TRBV27 | ASSSRSGSGYEQY
TRBJ2-1 | TRBV7-2 | ASSLVRRTSGPYNEQF
TRBJ1-5 | TRBV6-2/TRBV6-3 | ASSYPLQPQH
TRBJ2-2 | TRBV7-3 | ASSPRANTGELF